One sample yielded the 7 T cell receptor beta chains listed below, sequenced in a study of blood T cells in healthy people across ages. The use of a sample-barcoded 5' primer and a J-beta primer mix characterized a second PCR of 7 to 11 cycles. TCRdb processed the 5' RACE reads anew with MiXCR; each CDR3 protein has one entry. There are 650,000 to 1,000,000 distinct CDR3 sequences in the sample; around 34% occur only once, and roughly 13% lies in the top ten. The sequencing sample was made of blood. Receptors originate from a man aged 18 to 35 in good health.

This clonotype appeared a few times. One end of the junction does not line up with germline, which may come from a read error. V and J are TRBV12-3 or TRBV12-4 and TRBJ1-1; D is unresolved. The CDR3 is made up of 13 amino acids. CDR3 sequence (DNA): TGTGCCACCTCAGATGGGGTGAACACTGAGGCTTTCTTT. This codes for CATSDGVNTEAFF.

The chain uses TRBV20-1 and TRBJ2-2; D might be TRBD1 (6 bases). Between the trimmed V and J ends, which lost 0 bases and 1 base, there was a span of 15 bases. The germline V gene has CDR1 DFQATT and CDR2 SNEGSKA (reference sequence). The CDR3 covers 17 residues. CDR3 in amino acids: CSARDNHGDKNTGELFF. For the CDR3, the DNA is TGCAGTGCTAGAGATAATCACGGGGACAAGAACACCGGGGAGCTGTTTTTT.

This clonotype was recorded at least ten times. This chain connects TRBV3-1 to TRBJ1-2, with a possible D match to TRBD1 (6 bases). The germline V gene has CDR1 LGHDT and CDR2 YNNKEL (reference sequence). The ends were cut back, 0 bases at V and 5 bases at J, with 13 bases in the middle. This CDR3 has 15 amino acids. The CDR3 spells CASSQEGARRYGYTF. The DNA for the CDR3 is TGTGCCAGCAGCCAAGAGGGGGCCCGAAGATATGGCTACACCTTC.

Many counts were recorded for this clonotype. J is TRBJ2-1 and V is TRBV10-3; 8 bases match TRBD2. The trim removed 10 bases at V and 7 bases at J, leaving 15 bases unmatched. The germline V gene has CDR1 ENHRY and CDR2 SYGVKD. The CDR3 is made up of 15 amino acids. DNA of the CDR3: TGTGCCACGACCCTTTCCGCGGGACTAGTAAATGAGCAGTTCTTC. Its protein product is CATTLSAGLVNEQFF.

This clonotype has more than one count but fewer than ten. The chain is built from TRBV28 and TRBJ2-3; D ambiguous. The CDR3 runs to 15 residues. Germline V gene sequence: CDR1 MDHEN, CDR2 SYDVKM. V lost 7 bases to trimming and J lost 2 bases, with 16 bases between them. CDR3 DNA sequence: TGTGCCAGCACCTCCATCCCGCAGCTCACAGATACGCAGTATTTT. It encodes CASTSIPQLTDTQYF.

This clonotype has only a few counts. V usage is TRBV7-9 and J usage is TRBJ1-2, with 10 bases matching TRBD1. The CDR3 length is 15 residues. The germline gives CDR1 SEHNR, CDR2 FQNEAQ (reference sequence). Trimming took 5 bases from V and 5 from J; bases not matched to a gene: 8. The CDR3 DNA is TGTGCCAGCAGCGTAGAGACAGGGGGCGCTTATGGCTACACCTTC. Its translation is CASSVETGGAYGYTF. The full variable domain, completed using reference TRBV7-9 and TRBJ1-2, is DTGVSQNPRHKITKRGQNVTFRCDPISEHNRLYWYRQTLGQGPEFLTYFQNEAQLEKSRLLSDRFSAERPKGSFSTLEIQRTEQGDSAMYLCASSVETGGAYGYTFGSGTRLTVV.

The sample holds a few counts of this clonotype. The V and J genes are TRBV20-1 and TRBJ2-1; TRBD1 matches 8 bases. After removal of 0 bases from V and 2 bases from J, the junction contained 6 bases not matched to a gene. Germline CDR1 DFQATT, CDR2 SNEGSKA (reference sequence). CDR3 length: 16 amino acids. CDR3 in DNA: TGCAGTGCTAGAGACCTAACAGGGGGAACCTACAATGAGCAGTTCTTC. Translated: CSARDLTGGTYNEQFF.